This T cell receptor beta chain was profiled in a study of shared clonotypes between healthy human individuals. Study-level background: Three plates each covered CD4 naive and memory; CD8 naive two, CD8 memory one. Study outcomes and limitations: Sample collection involved blood only; tissue repertoires are likely different. In several donors, approximately 5% of naive CD4 clonotypes appeared in common. Generation probabilities were higher for clonotypes shared across all four sorted-subset donors than for unshared ones.

With regard to this clone: Its cognate antigen is unknown. Compared with germline, one end of the junction differs, possibly owing to a read error.

The data were produced by immunoSEQ multiplex PCR, yet TCRdb's version contains in-frame clones alone and is incomplete. The table shows under 1,100,000 clones, with approximately 78% occurring only once. The sequence derives from a man between 18 and 29 years old in good health. Some clones in this sample may be carry-over from other donors' samples. The sample taken for sequencing was memory CD4+ T cells from PBMCs. Indicated subset: CD45RA-negative fraction.

CDR3 protein: CASSLRRGRNTGELFF. CDR3 DNA: TGTGCCAGCAGCTTAAGGAGGGGCAGGAACACTGGGGAGCTGTTTTTT. This sequence joins TRBV5-8 and TRBJ2-2, with D perhaps matching TRBD2 (6 bases). Germline V gene data show CDR1 as SGHTS and CDR2 as YDEGEE. The CDR3 has 16 residues.